The TCR beta chain under discussion was sequenced for a study of cytomegalovirus exposure and HLA in healthy donors. Turning to the study itself: Early on, a data release was issued that held 80 million to 90 million unique TCRs from HLA-typed donors. Around 83% of 398 genotyped donors fell in the Caucasian-associated ancestry cluster. Study results and caveats: In a later analysis, HLA-associated TCR beta chains were more clonally expanded than equally common others. A prior analysis recorded that most TCR beta V segments were productive about 87% or about 30% of the time.

The germline V gene encodes CDR1 GTSNPN and CDR2 SVGIG (reference sequence). This CDR3 comprises 13 residues. Trimming removed 2 bases at V and 4 bases at J, with 9 bases between. As regards this clone: What it binds is unknown.

The PCR contained 60 Vbeta and 13 Jbeta primers. The repertoire was sequenced with immunoSEQ multiplex PCR; TCRdb's copy has only in-frame clones and lacks some. The table lists 150,000 to 170,000 clones, around 84% of them singletons, with 5.5% to 6.5% in the top ten. This sequence was found in a woman aged 40 to 50 in good health and CMV-seropositive. The material sequenced was PBMCs. The chain recombines TRBV30 with TRBJ2-1; unclear D gene. CDR3 DNA sequence: TGTGCCTGGAGTTCTGCGGCTTACAATGAGCAGTTCTTC. Protein: CAWSSAAYNEQFF.